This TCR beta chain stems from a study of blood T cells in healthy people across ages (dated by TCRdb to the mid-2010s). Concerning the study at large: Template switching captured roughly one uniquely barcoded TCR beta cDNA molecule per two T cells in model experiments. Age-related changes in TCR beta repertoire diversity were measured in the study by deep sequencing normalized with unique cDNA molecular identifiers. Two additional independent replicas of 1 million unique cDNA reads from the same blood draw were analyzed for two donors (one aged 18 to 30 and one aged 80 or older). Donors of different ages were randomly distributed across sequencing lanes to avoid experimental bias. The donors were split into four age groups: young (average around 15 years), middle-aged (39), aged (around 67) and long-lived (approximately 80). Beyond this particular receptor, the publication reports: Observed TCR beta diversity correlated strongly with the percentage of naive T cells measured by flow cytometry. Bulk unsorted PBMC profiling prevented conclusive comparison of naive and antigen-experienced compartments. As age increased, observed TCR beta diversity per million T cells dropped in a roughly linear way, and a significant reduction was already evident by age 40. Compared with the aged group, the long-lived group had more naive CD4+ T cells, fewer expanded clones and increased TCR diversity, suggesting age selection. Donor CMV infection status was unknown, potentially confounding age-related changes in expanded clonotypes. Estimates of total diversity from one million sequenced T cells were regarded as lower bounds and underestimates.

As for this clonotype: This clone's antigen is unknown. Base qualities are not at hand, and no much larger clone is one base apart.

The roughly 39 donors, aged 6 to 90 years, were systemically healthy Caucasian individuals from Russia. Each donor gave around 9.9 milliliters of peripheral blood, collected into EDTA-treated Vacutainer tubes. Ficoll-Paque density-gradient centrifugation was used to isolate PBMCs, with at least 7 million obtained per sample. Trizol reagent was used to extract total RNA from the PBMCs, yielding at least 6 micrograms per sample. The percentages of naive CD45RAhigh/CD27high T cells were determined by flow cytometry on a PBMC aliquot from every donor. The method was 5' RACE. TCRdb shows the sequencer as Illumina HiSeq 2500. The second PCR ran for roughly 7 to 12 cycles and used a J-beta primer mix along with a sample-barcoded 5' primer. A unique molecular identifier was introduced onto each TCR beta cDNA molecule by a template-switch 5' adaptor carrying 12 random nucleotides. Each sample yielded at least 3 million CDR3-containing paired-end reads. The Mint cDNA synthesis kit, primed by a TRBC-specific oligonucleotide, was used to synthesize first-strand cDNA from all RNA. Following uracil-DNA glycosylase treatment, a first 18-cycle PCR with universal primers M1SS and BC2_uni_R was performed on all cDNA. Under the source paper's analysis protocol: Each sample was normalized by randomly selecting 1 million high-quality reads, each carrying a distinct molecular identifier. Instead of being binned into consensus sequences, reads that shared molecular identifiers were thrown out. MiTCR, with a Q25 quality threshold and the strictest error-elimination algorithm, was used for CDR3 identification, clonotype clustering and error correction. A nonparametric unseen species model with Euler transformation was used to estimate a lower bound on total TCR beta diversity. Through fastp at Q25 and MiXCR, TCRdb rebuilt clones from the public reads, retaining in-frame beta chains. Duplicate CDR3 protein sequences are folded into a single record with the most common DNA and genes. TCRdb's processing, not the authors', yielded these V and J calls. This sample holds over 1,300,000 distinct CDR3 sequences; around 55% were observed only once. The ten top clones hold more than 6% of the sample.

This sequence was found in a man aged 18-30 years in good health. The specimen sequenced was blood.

The CDR3 sequence is CASSYGTSGKNEQFF. The nucleotides are TGTGCCAGCAGTTACGGGACTAGCGGGAAAAATGAGCAGTTCTTC. The chain joins TRBV6-5 to TRBJ2-1; 13 junctional bases match TRBD2. From the cysteine up to the phenylalanine, the CDR3 has a length of 15 residues. The sequence is cut down to CDR3 DNA, 45 bases in frame from base 1. V trim: 2 bases; J trim: 7 bases; unmatched bases: 2. Sequences MNHEY (CDR1) and SVGAGI (CDR2) are obtained from the germline V gene.